The entry below describes one TCR beta chain. The antigen remains undetermined. The authors isolated at least 6 million PBMCs per sample. Total RNA was extracted at no less than 5.5 micrograms per sample. Germline V gives CDR1 SGHTA, CDR2 FQGNSA. Trimming removed 5 bases at V and 8 bases at J, with 17 bases between. The CDR3 has 14 residues. These data are taken from a study of blood T cells in healthy people across ages. Alongside a J-beta primer mix, a sample-barcoded 5' primer served in a second PCR lasting 7 to 11 cycles. From the 5' RACE reads, TCRdb called clonotypes with MiXCR, one entry per CDR3 protein. The repertoire holds some 860,000 distinct CDR3 sequences, with about 56% as singletons. Notes on the study in general: A roughly linear fall in TCR beta diversity per million T cells was seen with increasing age. Long-lived and aged donors differed, with more naive CD4+ cells and higher diversity in the long-lived.

The receptor was isolated from a man in his forties in good health. Sequenced input: blood. J is TRBJ2-3 and V is TRBV7-2, with D possibly being TRBD2 (6 bases). CDR3 region: CASSVTSSDGTQYF. CDR3 sequence (DNA): TGTGCCAGCAGCGTTACTAGCAGTGACGGTACGCAGTATTTT.